This passage covers 24 T cell receptor beta chains from one sample sequenced in a study of CD8+CD57+ T cells in acquired aplastic anemia. Genomic DNA constituted the template upon which TCR beta VDJ and CDR3 profiling was performed. MiXCR was run by TCRdb on the reads, yielding one entry per CDR3 protein. The table records 160,000 or so distinct CDR3 sequences, 71% of them present only once. Flow cytometry had shown expanded CD8+CD57+ cells in the patients chosen for sequencing. The source material was sorted CD4+, CD8+, or CD8+CD57+ T cells (not recorded which) from PBMCs. The source is a human donor with aplastic anemia.

The rearrangement joins TRBV25-1 to TRBJ2-5; D unclear. The V gene's germline CDR1 is MGHDK and CDR2 SYGVNS. Trimming took 2 bases from V and 3 from J, leaving 4 bases between them. The CDR3 totals 12 residues. CDR3 amino acids: CASSEKKETQYF. The CDR3 DNA is TGTGCCAGCAGTGAAAAGAAAGAGACCCAGTACTTC.

This clonotype was detected only a few times. V gene TRBV10-3 combines with J gene TRBJ1-2; 8 bases match TRBD1. Germline V CDR1 and CDR2: ENHRY, SYGVKD. The CDR3 runs to 14 residues. The V and J ends lost 5 bases and 8 bases, in that order; junction bases with no gene match: 10. The CDR3 DNA is TGTGCCATCAGTAACGATCGACAGGGGAACGGCTACACCTTC. Translated, it gives CAISNDRQGNGYTF.

The chain employs TRBV24-1 and TRBJ2-3, with a possible D match to TRBD2 (5 bases). The germline gives CDR1 KGHDR, CDR2 SFDVKD. The germline V and J ends were trimmed by 6 bases and 3 bases, with 6 bases remaining between them. The CDR3 contains 12 residues. The CDR3 region has the DNA TGTGCCACCAGTCGCGGGACAGATACGCAGTATTTT. Translated, it gives CATSRGTDTQYF.

There are a few counts of this clonotype. The chain uses TRBV19 and TRBJ1-1, with 7 positions matching TRBD1. Germline lookup yields CDR1 LNHDA and CDR2 SQIVND (reference sequence). V trimming: 7 bases; J trimming: 0 bases; junction bases outside the gene matches: 8. This CDR3 is built from 15 residues. CDR3 nucleotides: TGTGCCAGTATACAGGGGAGTCCTATGAACACTGAAGCTTTCTTT. Its translation is CASIQGSPMNTEAFF.

In this sample, this clonotype turned up a few times. The chain couples TRBV12-3 or TRBV12-4 to TRBJ1-6, with TRBD1 matching 7 bases. Trimming at V came to 8 bases and at J to 7 bases, leaving 5 bases not matched to a gene. This CDR3 has 13 amino acids. The CDR3 reads CASSGQANSPLHF. The DNA of the CDR3 is TGTGCCAGCTCCGGACAGGCGAATTCACCCCTCCACTTT.

The CDR3 loop is CASSEGQGEIGEAFF. CDR3 sequence (DNA): TGCGCCAGCAGTGAGGGACAGGGGGAGATAGGTGAAGCTTTCTTT. The chain combines TRBV10-1 with TRBJ1-1; TRBD1 matches at 10 bases. Germline V gene data show CDR1 as WNHNN and CDR2 as SYGVQD (reference sequence). The CDR3 length is 15 residues. V lost 2 bases to trimming and J lost 7 bases; unmatched junction nucleotides: 7.

V is TRBV4-2 and J is TRBJ2-7; 8 bases agree with TRBD1. Germline CDR1 and CDR2: LGHNA and YNFKEQ. The CDR3 runs to 16 residues. With 0 bases clipped from V and 3 bases from J, the junction kept 7 bases outside the gene matches. CDR3 DNA: TGTGCCAGCAGCCAAGAAAGGGGTACAGGGGGCTACGAGCAGTACTTC. This translates into CASSQERGTGGYEQYF.

The chain uses TRBV9 and TRBJ2-5; D gene unclear. V dropped 0 bases and J dropped 7 bases, with 19 bases sitting between them. Germline V gene lookup returns CDR1 SGDLS and CDR2 YYNGEE. The CDR3 contains 16 residues. CDR3 sequence: CASSVATSNGVGTQYF. CDR3 bases: TGTGCCAGCAGCGTAGCTACCTCAAATGGGGTGGGGACCCAGTACTTC.

This clonotype was counted between two and nine times. The chain employs TRBV7-9 and TRBJ2-5; unclear D gene. CDR1 and CDR2 (germline): SEHNR, FQNEAQ (reference sequence). V lost 1 base to trimming and J lost 4 bases, with 13 bases between them. The CDR3 consists of 15 residues. The CDR3 sequence is CASSLGGIGAETQYF. The CDR3 nucleotides are TGTGCCAGCAGCTTAGGAGGTATCGGCGCAGAGACCCAGTACTTC.

This chain links TRBV10-3 with TRBJ2-1; no clear D. The CDR3 has 14 amino acids. CDR1 is ENHRY and CDR2 is SYGVKD in the germline V gene. The V gene lost 5 bases and the J gene lost 5 bases, with 13 bases spanning the gap. CDR3 protein: CAISLRVGDNEQFF. The DNA of the CDR3 is TGTGCCATCAGTCTACGGGTCGGCGACAATGAGCAGTTCTTC.

V is TRBV2 and J is TRBJ1-1, with a tentative D call TRBD1 (5 bases). The length of the CDR3 is 15 residues. V gave up 3 bases and J gave up 6 bases, with 17 bases separating them. From germline, CDR1 is SNHLY and CDR2 FYNNEI. The CDR3 nucleotides are TGTGCCAGCAGTGAGGGGACTTTGGGGACCGCTGAAGCTTTCTTT. It specifies CASSEGTLGTAEAFF. The whole variable domain, filled in from reference TRBV2 and TRBJ1-1, reads EPEVTQTPSHQVTQMGQEVILRCVPISNHLYFYWYRQILGQKVEFLVSFYNNEISEKSEIFDDQFSVERPDGSNFTLKIRSTKLEDSAMYFCASSEGTLGTAEAFFGQGTRLTVV.

The rearrangement joins TRBV20-1 to TRBJ2-1; 10 bases are a match to TRBD1. The germline V gene has CDR1 DFQATT and CDR2 SNEGSKA (reference sequence). The CDR3 is made up of 15 amino acids. V lost 3 bases, J lost 4 bases, and 6 bases stayed unmatched. The CDR3 sequence is CSASSGQGIYNEQFF. DNA for the CDR3: TGCAGTGCTAGTTCGGGACAGGGGATTTACAATGAGCAGTTCTTC.

This clonotype was detected only a few times. This chain links TRBV10-3 with TRBJ2-1, with D maybe TRBD1 (5 bases). V lost 4 bases and J lost 4, with 17 bases in between. Germline CDR1 ENHRY, CDR2 SYGVKD. The CDR3 has 16 residues. The CDR3 DNA reads as TGTGCCATCAGTGTATCACAGGAGATCCCGTACAATGAGCAGTTCTTC. This encodes CAISVSQEIPYNEQFF.

This clonotype was detected a few times. This sequence joins TRBV2 and TRBJ2-7; 13 nucleotides line up with TRBD2. Trimming removed 6 bases from V and 7 bases from J; junction bases left unmatched: 9. Germline V lookup: CDR1 SNHLY, CDR2 FYNNEI. The CDR3 runs 15 residues. CDR3 protein: CASRIGLAGVEEQYF. The DNA of the CDR3 is TGTGCCAGCAGAATCGGACTAGCGGGAGTGGAGGAGCAGTACTTC. The complete variable domain, with remaining parts taken from reference TRBV2 and TRBJ2-7, reads EPEVTQTPSHQVTQMGQEVILRCVPISNHLYFYWYRQILGQKVEFLVSFYNNEISEKSEIFDDQFSVERPDGSNFTLKIRSTKLEDSAMYFCASRIGLAGVEEQYFGPGTRLTVT.

The rearrangement joins TRBV12-3 or TRBV12-4 to TRBJ2-7; D unresolved. The CDR3 loop spans 14 amino acids. The V end lost 5 bases, the J end lost 2 bases, and 13 bases lay between the germline ends. The DNA of the CDR3 is TGTGCCAGCAGTCTAAACAGTGGGCCCTACGAGCAGTACTTC. Translating gives CASSLNSGPYEQYF.

The chain employs TRBV2 and TRBJ2-7; D is uncertain. The CDR3 contains 14 residues. V shed 4 bases and J shed 4 bases, with 14 bases lying between them. Germline V gives CDR1 SNHLY, CDR2 FYNNEI. CDR3 DNA: TGTGCCAGCAGTGGGCAGGTTGCTTTATACGAGCAGTACTTC. Translated, it gives CASSGQVALYEQYF.

The CDR3 DNA reads as TGCGCCAGCAGTTTTGAATCTGAAGCTTTCTTT. Amino acid sequence: CASSFESEAFF. This chain links TRBV5-1 with TRBJ1-1; no definite D call. The CDR3 covers 11 residues. Trimming pared 5 bases from V and 6 bases from J, leaving 8 bases between. Germline lookup yields CDR1 SGHRS and CDR2 YFSETQ.

The CDR3 here is CASRNQGQYF. Here the CDR3 DNA reads TGTGCCAGCAGGAATCAGGGCCAGTACTTC. The rearrangement links TRBV12-3 or TRBV12-4 to TRBJ2-5, with TRBD1 as a possible D gene (5 bases). V lost 6 bases to trimming and J lost 10 bases, with 9 bases between them. The CDR3 is 10 amino acids.

In this sample, this clonotype turned up a few times. The chain combines TRBV6-4 with TRBJ2-5; 7 nucleotides line up with TRBD2. Germline-derived CDR1 and CDR2 are MRHNA and SNTAGT. This CDR3 is 13 amino acids long. V dropped 6 bases and J dropped 4; count of bases not matched to a gene: 5. The CDR3 spells CASSEGLRETQYF. The CDR3 region has the DNA TGTGCCAGCAGCGAGGGACTAAGAGAGACCCAGTACTTC.

The J gene is TRBJ1-6, the V gene TRBV6-4; D not resolved. This CDR3 is 14 amino acids long. With 0 bases removed from V and 9 bases from J, the gap between germline ends came to 9 bases. Per germline, CDR1 MRHNA and CDR2 SNTAGT. CDR3 sequence: CASSDSIIGSPLHF. CDR3 in DNA: TGTGCCAGCAGTGACTCGATTATCGGTTCACCCCTCCACTTT.

V gene TRBV5-1 combines with J gene TRBJ1-1; D gene unclear. V shed 0 bases and J shed 5 bases, with 11 bases lying between them. The CDR3 runs 14 residues. In germline, CDR1 is SGHRS, CDR2 YFSETQ. The CDR3 DNA reads TGCGCCAGCAGCTTGGATTGGCGGGGTACTGAAGCTTTCTTT. It specifies CASSLDWRGTEAFF.

This rearrangement joins TRBV15 to TRBJ2-7, with D maybe TRBD2 (5 bases). The CDR3 sequence is 12 residues long. In germline, CDR1 is LNHNV, CDR2 YYDKDF (reference sequence). The V and J ends lost 7 bases and 9 bases respectively, with 16 bases between them. The DNA of the CDR3 is TGTGCCACCACTCGGGGTGGGGTTGGGCAGTACTTC. Its translation is CATTRGGVGQYF.

This clonotype was seen a handful of times. This chain connects TRBV24-1 to TRBJ2-5; maybe TRBD1 (6 bases). V was trimmed by 4 bases and J by 4 bases, leaving 15 bases between them. In germline, CDR1 is KGHDR, CDR2 SFDVKD. This CDR3 spans 15 amino acids. CDR3 region: CATSDWDTTGETQYF. The CDR3 DNA reads TGTGCCACCAGTGACTGGGACACCACGGGAGAGACCCAGTACTTC.

The chain links TRBV20-1 to TRBJ2-2, with 9 bases lining up with TRBD2. Germline assignment: CDR1 DFQATT and CDR2 SNEGSKA (reference sequence). The CDR3 spans 16 residues. V lost 6 bases and J lost 6; bases outside the gene matches: 14. The DNA for the CDR3 is TGCAGTGCGGAGCGGGAGGTGAGGGCCACCGCCGGGGAGCTGTTTTTT. Protein sequence: CSAEREVRATAGELFF.